This TCR beta chain was recorded in a study of technical replicates of blood from a few donors. The CDR3 runs 16 residues. Germline CDR1 reads LGHNA; CDR2 reads YNFKEQ. Trimming pared 3 bases from V and 0 bases from J, leaving 12 bases between. The data were produced by immunoSEQ multiplex PCR, yet TCRdb's version contains in-frame clones alone and is incomplete. Of about 69,000 clones listed, over 75% are singletons. The receptor comes from a human donor in good health. Some clones in this sample may be carry-over from other donors' samples. The V and J genes are TRBV4-2 and TRBJ2-1; D uncertain. The sequenced sample was PBMCs. The CDR3 is CASSQYPTSSYNEQFF. CDR3 nucleotide sequence: TGTGCCAGCAGCCAGTACCCAACGAGCTCCTACAATGAGCAGTTCTTC.